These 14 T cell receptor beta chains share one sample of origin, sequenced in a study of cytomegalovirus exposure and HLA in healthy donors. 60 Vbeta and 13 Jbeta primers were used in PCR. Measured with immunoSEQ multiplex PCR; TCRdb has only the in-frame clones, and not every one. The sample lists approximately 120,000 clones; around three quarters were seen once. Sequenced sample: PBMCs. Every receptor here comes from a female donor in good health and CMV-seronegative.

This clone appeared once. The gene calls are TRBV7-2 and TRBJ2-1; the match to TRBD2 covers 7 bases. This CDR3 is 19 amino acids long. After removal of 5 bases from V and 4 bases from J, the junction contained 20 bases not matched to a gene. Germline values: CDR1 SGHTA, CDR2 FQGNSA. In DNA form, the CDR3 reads TGTGCCAGCAGCCTCCCCGTTGCCCTCCCGGGACTAACTTACAATGAGCAGTTCTTC. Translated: CASSLPVALPGLTYNEQFF.

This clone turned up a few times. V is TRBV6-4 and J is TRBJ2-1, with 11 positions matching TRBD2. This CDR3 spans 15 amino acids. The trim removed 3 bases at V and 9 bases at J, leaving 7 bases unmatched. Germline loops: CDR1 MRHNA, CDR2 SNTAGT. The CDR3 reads CASSEDSGRAGEQFF. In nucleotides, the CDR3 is TGTGCCAGCAGTGAGGATAGCGGGAGGGCCGGTGAGCAGTTCTTC.

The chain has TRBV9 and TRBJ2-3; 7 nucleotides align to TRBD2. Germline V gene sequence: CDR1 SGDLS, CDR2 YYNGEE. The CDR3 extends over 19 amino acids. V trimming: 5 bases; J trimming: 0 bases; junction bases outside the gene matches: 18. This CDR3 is CASSDPGRQSGASTDTQYF. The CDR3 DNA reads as TGTGCCAGCAGTGATCCGGGGCGCCAAAGCGGGGCTAGCACAGATACGCAGTATTTT. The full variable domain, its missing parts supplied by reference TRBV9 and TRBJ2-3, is DSGVTQTPKHLITATGQRVTLRCSPRSGDLSVYWYQQSLDQGLQFLIQYYNGEERAKGNILERFSAQQFPDLHSELNLSSLELGDSALYFCASSDPGRQSGASTDTQYFGPGTRLTVL.

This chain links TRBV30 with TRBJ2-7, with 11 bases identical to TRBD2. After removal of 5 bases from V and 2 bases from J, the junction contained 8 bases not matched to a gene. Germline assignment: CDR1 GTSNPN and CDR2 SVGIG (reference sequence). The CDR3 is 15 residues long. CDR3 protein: CAWEPGLAVTYEQYF. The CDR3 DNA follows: TGTGCCTGGGAGCCGGGACTAGCGGTGACCTACGAGCAGTACTTC.

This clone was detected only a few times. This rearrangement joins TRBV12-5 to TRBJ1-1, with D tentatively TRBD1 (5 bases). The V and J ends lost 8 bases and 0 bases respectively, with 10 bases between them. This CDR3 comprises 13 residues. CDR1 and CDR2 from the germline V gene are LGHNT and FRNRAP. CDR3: CASSQGMNTEAFF. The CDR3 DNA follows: TGTGCTAGTAGTCAGGGAATGAACACTGAAGCTTTCTTT. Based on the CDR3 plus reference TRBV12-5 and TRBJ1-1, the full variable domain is DARVTQTPRHKVTEMGQEVTMRCQPILGHNTVFWYRQTMMQGLELLAYFRNRAPLDDSGMPKDRFSAEMPDATLATLKIQPSEPRDSAVYFCASSQGMNTEAFFGQGTRLTVV.

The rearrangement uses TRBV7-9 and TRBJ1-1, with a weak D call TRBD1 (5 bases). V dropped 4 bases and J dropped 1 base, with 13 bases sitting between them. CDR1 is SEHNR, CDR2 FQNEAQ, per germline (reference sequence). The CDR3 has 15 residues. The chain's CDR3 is CASSSRGTANTEAFF. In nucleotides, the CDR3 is TGTGCCAGCAGCTCCCGCGGGACGGCGAACACTGAAGCTTTCTTT.

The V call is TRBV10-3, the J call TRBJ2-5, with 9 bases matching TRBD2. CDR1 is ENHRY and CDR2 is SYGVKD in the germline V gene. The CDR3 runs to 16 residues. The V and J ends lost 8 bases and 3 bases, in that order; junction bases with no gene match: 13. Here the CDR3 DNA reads TGTGCCATCGGCCCTGGGGCTAGCGGGGCTGAAGAGACCCAGTACTTC. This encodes CAIGPGASGAEETQYF.

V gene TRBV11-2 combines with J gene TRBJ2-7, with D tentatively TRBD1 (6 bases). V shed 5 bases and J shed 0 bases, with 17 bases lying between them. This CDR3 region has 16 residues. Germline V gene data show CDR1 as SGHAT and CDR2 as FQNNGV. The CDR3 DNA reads TGTGCCAGCAGCCGTTGGGCGGACAGTAGCTCCTACGAGCAGTACTTC. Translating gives CASSRWADSSSYEQYF.

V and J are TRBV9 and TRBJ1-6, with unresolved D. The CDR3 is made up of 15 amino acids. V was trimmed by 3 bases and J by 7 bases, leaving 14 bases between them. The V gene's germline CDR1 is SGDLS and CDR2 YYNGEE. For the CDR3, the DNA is TGTGCCAGCAGCGCCCGCGACTCGTGGAATTCACCCCTCCACTTT. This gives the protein CASSARDSWNSPLHF.

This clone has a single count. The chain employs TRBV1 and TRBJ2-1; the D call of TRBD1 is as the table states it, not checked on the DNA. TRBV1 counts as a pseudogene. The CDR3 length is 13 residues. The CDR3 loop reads CTSSLGAGNEQFF. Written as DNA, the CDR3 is TGCACCAGCAGCCTGGGGGCGGGCAATGAGCAGTTCTTC.

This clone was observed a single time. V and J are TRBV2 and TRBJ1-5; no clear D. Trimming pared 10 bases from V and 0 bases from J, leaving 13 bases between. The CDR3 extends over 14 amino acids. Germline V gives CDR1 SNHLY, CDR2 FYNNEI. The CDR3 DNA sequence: TGTGCCACCTCGACGGAGGCTAGCAATCAGCCCCAGCATTTT. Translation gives CATSTEASNQPQHF.

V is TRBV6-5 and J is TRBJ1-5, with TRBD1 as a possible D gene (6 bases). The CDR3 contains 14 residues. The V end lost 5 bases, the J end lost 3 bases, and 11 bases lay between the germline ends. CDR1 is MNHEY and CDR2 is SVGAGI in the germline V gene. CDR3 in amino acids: CASSERQVNQPQHF. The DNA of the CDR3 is TGTGCCAGCAGTGAACGACAGGTCAATCAGCCCCAGCATTTT.

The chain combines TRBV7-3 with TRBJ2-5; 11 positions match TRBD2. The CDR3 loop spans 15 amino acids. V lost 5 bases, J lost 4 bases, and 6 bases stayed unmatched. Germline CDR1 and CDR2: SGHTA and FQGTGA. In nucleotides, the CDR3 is TGTGCCAGCAGCCTCCGGGGGACTAGCGGAGAGACCCAGTACTTC. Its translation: CASSLRGTSGETQYF.

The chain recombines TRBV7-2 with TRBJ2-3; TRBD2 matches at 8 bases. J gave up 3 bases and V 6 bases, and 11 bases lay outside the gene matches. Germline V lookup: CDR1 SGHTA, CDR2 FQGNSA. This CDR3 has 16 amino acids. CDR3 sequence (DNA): TGTGCCAGCAGGCCGGAGAGCGGGAGAAGGACAGATACGCAGTATTTT. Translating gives CASRPESGRRTDTQYF.